The T cell receptor (beta chain) under discussion was sequenced for a study of T cells in Graves' hyperthyroidism and ophthalmopathy. About the research overall: Before any treatment, at initial diagnosis, peripheral blood was collected. Notes on the study in general: Separation of ophthalmopathy from stable hyperthyroidism was achieved by a 13 V-J model. Most clonotypes that expanded in the thyroid above 0.001 also showed up in blood.

This clonotype has at least ten counts. What it binds is unknown. Germline CDR1 and CDR2: ENHRY and SYGVKD. The CDR3 sequence is 18 residues long. V lost 2 bases and J lost 1; bases outside the gene matches: 8. The study defined stable Graves' hyperthyroidism as no ophthalmopathy progression within 18 months. RNA transcripts gave rise to amplified TCR beta CDR3 regions. HTBI primers were used for first-round RT-PCR of the TCR CDR3. MiXCR, run by TCRdb on the multiplex PCR reads, gives a single entry per CDR3 protein. The sample yields about 420,000 distinct CDR3 sequences, about 13% seen once. Sequencing was carried out using blood. The rearrangement uses TRBV10-3 and TRBJ2-4; 10 bases agree with TRBD1. This sequence was found in a woman between 18 and 29 years old with Graves' hyperthyroidism. The CDR3 loop reads CAISERGTGEDAKNIQYF. CDR3 in DNA: TGTGCCATCAGTGAGAGGGGGACAGGGGAAGACGCCAAAAACATTCAGTACTTC.